The 14 T cell receptor beta chains below all came from one sample that was sequenced in a study of OX40 agonist ivuxolimab in advanced cancers. Data came from immunoSEQ multiplex PCR; TCRdb stores just in-frame clones and leaves some out. In the table there are roughly 100,000 clones, about 93% of which are singletons. The specimen comprised CD4+ or CD8+ T cells sorted from blood, sampled in a trial of the OX40 agonist ivuxolimab. Receptor source: an adult with an advanced solid tumor such as melanoma, head and neck, liver or kidney cancer.

The J gene is TRBJ2-7, the V gene TRBV6-1; perhaps TRBD1 as D (6 bases). The V end lost 8 bases, the J end lost 0 bases, and 14 bases lay between the germline ends. CDR3 length: 14 amino acids. CDR1 and CDR2 from the germline V gene are MNHNS and SASEGT. This CDR3 reads CASSGQGNSYEQYF. CDR3 DNA sequence: TGTGCCAGCTCTGGGCAGGGGAACTCCTACGAGCAGTACTTC.

This chain uses TRBV7-2 with TRBJ2-1; 13 bases are shared with TRBD2. The CDR3 has 15 amino acids. Germline V gene sequence: CDR1 SGHTA, CDR2 FQGNSA. The junction had 6 bases not matched to a gene; V was cut back by 7 bases and J by 6 bases. The CDR3 DNA sequence: TGTGCCAGCACCTTCGGGACTAGCGGGACCAATGAGCAGTTCTTC. As protein: CASTFGTSGTNEQFF.

This chain connects TRBV5-1 to TRBJ2-2, with D tentatively TRBD1 or TRBD2 (5 bases each). V was trimmed by 3 bases and J by 6 bases, leaving 9 bases between them. The CDR3 has 13 residues. From germline, CDR1 is SGHRS and CDR2 YFSETQ. CDR3 nucleotide sequence: TGCGCCAGCAGCTCCGGGACCCCCGGGGAGCTGTTTTTT. It translates to CASSSGTPGELFF.

This chain links TRBV11-2 with TRBJ2-5, with no clear D. V shed 0 bases and J shed 2 bases, with 1 base lying between them. Per the germline V gene, CDR1 is SGHAT and CDR2 is FQNNGV. The CDR3 length is 12 residues. CDR3 bases: TGTGCCAGCAGCTTAGATCAAGAGACCCAGTACTTC. It translates to CASSLDQETQYF.

The rearrangement uses TRBV27 and TRBJ1-1, with D perhaps TRBD1 (5 bases). CDR1 and CDR2 from the germline V gene are MNHEY and SMNVEV (reference sequence). CDR3 length: 14 residues. Trimming took 0 bases from V and 6 from J, leaving 11 bases between them. CDR3 sequence: CASSLSRVVAEAFF. As DNA, the CDR3 is TGTGCCAGCAGTTTATCCAGGGTAGTCGCTGAAGCTTTCTTT.

The rearrangement links TRBV6-1 to TRBJ2-4; maybe TRBD1 (5 bases). CDR1 is MNHNS and CDR2 is SASEGT in the germline V gene. The CDR3 is made up of 15 amino acids. The ends were cut back, 5 bases at V and 6 bases at J, with 17 bases in the middle. The CDR3: CASSLGREVRNIQYF. As DNA, the CDR3 is TGTGCCAGCAGTCTGGGCAGGGAAGTGCGAAACATTCAGTACTTC.

The chain couples TRBV10-3 to TRBJ2-3; D remains unclear. Trimming took off 7 bases at V and 3 bases at J, with 17 bases between the two ends. CDR1 and CDR2 from the germline V gene are ENHRY and SYGVKD. The CDR3 runs 15 residues. This chain's CDR3 is CAITEKGVATDTQYF. DNA for the CDR3: TGTGCCATCACTGAAAAGGGTGTTGCGACAGATACGCAGTATTTT.

The chain links TRBV5-4 to TRBJ2-1, with 12 bases lining up with TRBD2. CDR3 length: 14 residues. Looked up from germline, CDR1 is SGHNT and CDR2 is YYREEE (reference sequence). J was trimmed by 9 bases and V by 5 bases; bases with no gene match: 6. CDR3 DNA: TGTGCCAGCAGTCTAGCGGGAGGGTCCGGTGAGCAGTTCTTC. This encodes CASSLAGGSGEQFF.

V usage is TRBV9 and J usage is TRBJ2-7; D possibly uses TRBD1 or TRBD2 (5 bases each). V lost 0 bases and J lost 2, with 12 bases in between. This CDR3 has 15 residues. CDR1 is SGDLS and CDR2 is YYNGEE in the germline V gene. For the CDR3, the DNA is TGTGCCAGCAGCGTAGACGGGACCCTAACCTACGAGCAGTACTTC. Translating it yields CASSVDGTLTYEQYF.

The chain joins TRBV5-5 to TRBJ1-1; D not resolved. This CDR3 comprises 13 residues. Trimming stripped 4 bases from V and 10 bases from J, with 17 bases between. Germline CDR1 reads SGHKS; CDR2 reads YYEKEE (reference sequence). The CDR3 sequence is CASSPNPEERAFF. Here the CDR3 DNA reads TGTGCCAGCAGCCCGAACCCCGAGGAGAGAGCTTTCTTT.

The chain joins TRBV6-5 to TRBJ2-7, with 10 bases that match TRBD2. The CDR3 length is 15 residues. CDR1 MNHEY and CDR2 SVGAGI come from the germline V gene. V shed 0 bases and J 2 bases; nucleotides not matched to a gene: 1. The CDR3 bases are TGTGCCAGCAGTTACTCAAGCGGGAGGGCCTACGAGCAGTACTTC. It translates to CASSYSSGRAYEQYF.

This clone has just one count. The rearrangement uses TRBV5-1 and TRBJ2-1; 8 positions agree with TRBD2. After removal of 4 bases from V and 6 bases from J, the junction contained 9 bases not matched to a gene. CDR1 is SGHRS, CDR2 YFSETQ, per germline. The CDR3 has 15 amino acids. This CDR3 reads CASSTAGGHGNEQFF. The DNA for the CDR3 is TGCGCCAGCAGCACCGCGGGAGGACATGGCAATGAGCAGTTCTTC.

The rearrangement uses TRBV7-2 and TRBJ1-3; possible D gene TRBD1, 5 bases. The CDR3 sequence is 16 residues long. Per the germline V gene, CDR1 is SGHTA and CDR2 is FQGNSA. V lost 5 bases to trimming and J lost 0 bases, with 14 bases between them. The CDR3 DNA reads as TGTGCCAGCAGCGCCGCAGGGACTTACTCTGGAAACACCATATATTTT. It codes for CASSAAGTYSGNTIYF.

This chain connects TRBV2 to TRBJ2-1; 7 positions match TRBD2. This CDR3 comprises 13 residues. Unmatched junction bases numbered 1, after V lost 8 bases and J lost 0 bases. CDR1 is SNHLY and CDR2 is FYNNEI in the germline V gene. The CDR3 protein is CASGGSSYNEQFF. The CDR3 coding sequence is TGTGCCAGCGGCGGGAGCTCCTACAATGAGCAGTTCTTC. Looking up the rest from reference TRBV2 and TRBJ2-1 gives the full variable domain: EPEVTQTPSHQVTQMGQEVILRCVPISNHLYFYWYRQILGQKVEFLVSFYNNEISEKSEIFDDQFSVERPDGSNFTLKIRSTKLEDSAMYFCASGGSSYNEQFFGPGTRLTVL.